These 17 T cell receptor beta chains were sequenced from one sample in a study of PD-L1 blockade in urothelial cancer. The method was immunoSEQ multiplex PCR; TCRdb's version includes in-frame clones alone and lacks a portion of them. Of some 110,000 clones listed, 91% were seen once; the top ten hold about 4%. This sample's time point: peripheral blood 6 weeks after treatment start. This material consisted of PBMCs, taken around atezolizumab (anti-PD-L1) treatment. All receptors come from a man between 60 and 75 years old with urothelial cancer.

The chain links TRBV15 to TRBJ1-5; D remains ambiguous. Looked up from germline, CDR1 is LNHNV and CDR2 is YYDKDF (reference sequence). V lost 1 base and J lost 4, with 11 bases in between. This CDR3 region has 15 residues. The CDR3 nucleotides read TGTGCCACCAGCAGAGTTGGGAGCGGGAATCAGCCCCAGCATTTT. Its translation: CATSRVGSGNQPQHF.

The J gene is TRBJ2-7, the V gene TRBV7-8; TRBD1 matches at 7 bases. This CDR3 contains 14 residues. Germline CDR1 is SGHVS and CDR2 is FQNEAQ. After removal of 6 bases from V and 3 bases from J, the junction contained 8 bases not matched to a gene. The CDR3 region is CASRPTGTDYEQYF. DNA of the CDR3: TGTGCCAGCAGGCCGACCGGGACAGACTACGAGCAGTACTTC.

The CDR3 region is CASSLDAVFSYEQYF. The CDR3 DNA reads TGTGCCAGCAGCTTAGATGCAGTTTTTTCCTACGAGCAGTACTTC. The chain joins TRBV7-2 to TRBJ2-7; D not certain. The germline V gene has CDR1 SGHTA and CDR2 FQGNSA. V was trimmed by 1 base and J by 1 base, leaving 11 bases between them. The CDR3 totals 15 residues.

The chain uses TRBV28 and TRBJ1-1, with D possibly being TRBD1 (6 bases). The germline gives CDR1 MDHEN, CDR2 SYDVKM. The V end lost 2 bases, the J end lost 0 bases, and 13 bases lay between the germline ends. The CDR3 is made up of 16 amino acids. The CDR3: CASSLPGGALNTEAFF. In DNA, the CDR3 is TGTGCCAGCAGTTTACCGGGGGGCGCTCTGAACACTGAAGCTTTCTTT.

The chain has TRBV10-3 and TRBJ2-2; 7 bases line up with TRBD2. Germline CDR1 reads ENHRY; CDR2 reads SYGVKD. J was trimmed by 1 base and V by 3 bases; bases with no gene match: 8. This CDR3 is 17 amino acids long. In DNA form, the CDR3 reads TGTGCCATCAGTGAATCTAGCGGAACTATGAACACCGGGGAGCTGTTTTTT. It translates to CAISESSGTMNTGELFF.

The chain carries TRBV4-2 and TRBJ1-5; D uncertain. The CDR3 spans 13 residues. V was cut by 3 bases and J by 4 bases, with 7 bases left in between. Per germline, CDR1 LGHNA and CDR2 YNFKEQ. The CDR3 DNA sequence: TGTGCCAGCAGCCAGGCGGTTAATCAGCCCCAGCATTTT. It translates to CASSQAVNQPQHF.

This chain links TRBV11-2 with TRBJ2-7; 7 bases align to TRBD2. Germline CDR1 reads SGHAT; CDR2 reads FQNNGV. The CDR3 is 16 residues long. After removal of 5 bases from V and 3 bases from J, the junction contained 13 bases not matched to a gene. The CDR3 sequence: CASSATGTMFFYEQYF. The CDR3 nucleotides read TGTGCCAGCAGCGCAACCGGGACTATGTTTTTCTACGAGCAGTACTTC.

The rearrangement links TRBV4-1 to TRBJ2-3; 8 positions match TRBD2. J was trimmed by 1 base and V by 1 base; bases with no gene match: 19. CDR3 length: 21 amino acids. The V gene's germline CDR1 is MGHRA and CDR2 YSYEKL. CDR3 in amino acids: CASSQASGPGLGVGGTDTQYF. DNA for the CDR3: TGCGCCAGCAGCCAAGCTTCAGGACCGGGACTAGGGGTCGGCGGCACAGATACGCAGTATTTT.

This clone appeared a single time. DNA of the CDR3: TGTGCCAGCGCGCAGAATCGACTAGCGGGGGGGGATGGCGGGGAGCTGTTTTTT. It encodes CASAQNRLAGGDGGELFF. J is TRBJ2-2 and V is TRBV9; 14 positions agree with TRBD2. Germline V gene data show CDR1 as SGDLS and CDR2 as YYNGEE. V shed 7 bases, J shed 7 bases, and the junction held 15 bases outside the gene matches. The CDR3 is 18 residues long.

The genes are TRBV6-5 and TRBJ2-1, with 7 bases fitting TRBD2. Unmatched junction bases numbered 15, after V lost 9 bases and J lost 7 bases. CDR1 and CDR2 (germline): MNHEY, SVGAGI. The CDR3 runs 15 residues. The CDR3 region has the DNA TGTGCCAGTAAAGAGGGGAGCGGGGAGGGGAATGAGCAGTTCTTC. This gives the protein CASKEGSGEGNEQFF.

Here the CDR3 DNA reads TGTGCCAGCAGTGTCCGGGGGGGATCGTACACTGAAGCTTTCTTT. Translation gives CASSVRGGSYTEAFF. V and J are TRBV2 and TRBJ1-1; a possible D gene is TRBD1 (5 bases). The V end lost 4 bases, the J end lost 3 bases, and 15 bases lay between the germline ends. The CDR3 runs to 15 residues. The germline V gene encodes CDR1 SNHLY and CDR2 FYNNEI.

V and J are TRBV30 and TRBJ1-6, with 7 bases aligning to TRBD1. Germline CDR1 and CDR2: GTSNPN and SVGIG (reference sequence). J lost 3 bases, V lost 5 bases, and 1 base had no gene match. CDR3 length: 13 residues. In DNA form, the CDR3 reads TGTGCCTGGGGGGACAGCTATAATTCACCCCTCCACTTT. It yields the protein CAWGDSYNSPLHF.

This clone was observed once. The rearrangement links TRBV5-4 to TRBJ2-7, with 8 bases fitting TRBD2. This CDR3 has 17 residues. Trimming took 3 bases from V and 6 from J; bases not matched to a gene: 17. CDR1 is SGHNT, CDR2 YYREEE, per germline (reference sequence). The CDR3, as DNA: TGTGCCAGCAGCTCCCCGCCCGGGGGCGGGGGGCCGGGCGAGCAGTACTTC. This encodes CASSSPPGGGGPGEQYF.

The J gene is TRBJ2-7, the V gene TRBV6-5; 13 bases are shared with TRBD2. The CDR3 contains 15 residues. Germline values: CDR1 MNHEY, CDR2 SVGAGI. Unmatched junction bases numbered 0, after V lost 0 bases and J lost 4 bases. The CDR3, as DNA: TGTGCCAGCAGTTACTCGACTAGCGGGAGGTACGAGCAGTACTTC. This gives the protein CASSYSTSGRYEQYF.

This sequence joins TRBV28 and TRBJ2-2; 7 positions match TRBD1. The germline gives CDR1 MDHEN, CDR2 SYDVKM. V lost 6 bases, J lost 0 bases, and 10 bases stayed unmatched. This CDR3 is built from 17 residues. DNA of the CDR3: TGTGCCAGCAGGTTGGACAGGTTCGGTGCGAACACCGGGGAGCTGTTTTTT. Its protein is CASRLDRFGANTGELFF.

The chain employs TRBV11-2 and TRBJ1-3, with D perhaps TRBD1 (5 bases). This CDR3 spans 14 amino acids. The germline CDR1 and CDR2 sequences are SGHAT and FQNNGV. The germline V and J ends were trimmed by 4 bases and 4 bases, with 11 bases remaining between them. CDR3 region: CASSSLDTGNTIYF. Here the CDR3 DNA reads TGTGCCAGCAGCTCCCTGGACACCGGAAACACCATATATTTT.

The chain uses TRBV19 and TRBJ2-6, with TRBD1 matching over 9 bases. The CDR3 is 17 residues long. In germline, CDR1 is LNHDA, CDR2 SQIVND (reference sequence). The trim removed 6 bases at V and 2 bases at J, leaving 8 bases unmatched. CDR3 residues: CASRSGTGFAGANVLTF. For the CDR3, the DNA is TGTGCCAGTAGGTCCGGGACAGGGTTTGCTGGGGCCAACGTCCTGACTTTC.